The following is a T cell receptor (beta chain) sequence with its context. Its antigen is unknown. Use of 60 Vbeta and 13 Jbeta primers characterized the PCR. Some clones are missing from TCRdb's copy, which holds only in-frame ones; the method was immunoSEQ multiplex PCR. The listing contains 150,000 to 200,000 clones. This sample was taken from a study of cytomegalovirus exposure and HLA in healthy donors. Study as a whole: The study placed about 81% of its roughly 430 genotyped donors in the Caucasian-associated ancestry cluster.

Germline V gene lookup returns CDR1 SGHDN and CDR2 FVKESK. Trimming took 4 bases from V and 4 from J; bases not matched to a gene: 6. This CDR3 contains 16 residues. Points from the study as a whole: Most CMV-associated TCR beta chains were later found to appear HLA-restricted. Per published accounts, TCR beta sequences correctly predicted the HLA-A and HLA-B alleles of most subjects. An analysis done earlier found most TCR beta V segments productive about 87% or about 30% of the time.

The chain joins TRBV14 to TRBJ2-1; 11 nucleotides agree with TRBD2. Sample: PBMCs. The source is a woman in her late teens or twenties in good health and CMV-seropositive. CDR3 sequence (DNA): TGTGCCAGCAGCCCTTTCGGGACTAGCGGTTACAATGAGCAGTTCTTC. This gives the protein CASSPFGTSGYNEQFF. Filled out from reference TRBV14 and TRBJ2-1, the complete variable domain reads EAGVTQFPSHSVIEKGQTVTLRCDPISGHDNLYWYRRVMGKEIKFLLHFVKESKQDESGMPNNRFLAERTGGTYSTLKVQPAELEDSGVYFCASSPFGTSGYNEQFFGPGTRLTVL.